These 11 T cell receptor beta chains were sequenced from one sample in a study of sequential checkpoint blockade in melanoma. The treatment was: randomized to nivolumab then ipilimumab (arm A) or the reverse (arm B). The method was immunoSEQ multiplex PCR; TCRdb's version includes in-frame clones alone and lacks a portion of them. This sample has about 2,300 clones, with 20% to 25% found just once. The sample was tumor tissue (inferred from file names), taken from a patient given nivolumab and ipilimumab in sequence. The receptors derive from a human donor with melanoma.

The chain is built from TRBV5-1 and TRBJ2-7; no firm D call. V was shortened by 2 bases and J by 4 bases, with 13 bases between the two germline ends. The germline V gene encodes CDR1 SGHRS and CDR2 YFSETQ. CDR3 size: 14 residues. The CDR3 sequence is CASSFQNPGYEQYF. CDR3 nucleotide sequence: TGCGCCAGCAGCTTCCAAAATCCCGGTTACGAGCAGTACTTC.

The sample holds a few counts of this clone. The chain uses TRBV19 and TRBJ2-3; 7 positions match TRBD1. V was clipped by 3 bases and J by 4 bases; unmatched bases: 4. The germline V gene encodes CDR1 LNHDA and CDR2 SQIVND (reference sequence). The CDR3 has 14 residues. The CDR3 DNA reads TGTGCCAGTAGTATCGGACAGGTTGCAGATACGCAGTATTTT. Amino acids: CASSIGQVADTQYF. The whole variable domain, remainder taken from reference TRBV19 and TRBJ2-3, is DGGITQSPKYLFRKEGQNVTLSCEQNLNHDAMYWYRQDPGQGLRLIYYSQIVNDFQKGDIAEGYSVSREKKESFPLTVTSAQKNPTAFYLCASSIGQVADTQYFGPGTRLTVL.

V is TRBV12-5 and J is TRBJ2-3; D possibly corresponds to TRBD2 (7 bases). The CDR3 runs 15 residues. CDR1 and CDR2 (germline): LGHNT, FRNRAP. For the CDR3, the DNA is TGTGCCAGCGGCTTGGAGGGGGGGCCGGGAGATACGCAGTATTTT. This gives the protein CASGLEGGPGDTQYF.

This clone was counted only a few times. J is TRBJ2-2 and V is TRBV18; D perhaps matches TRBD1 (6 bases). CDR3 length equals 19 residues. Germline V CDR1 and CDR2: KGHSH, LQKENI. The germline V and J ends were trimmed by 4 bases and 0 bases, with 21 bases remaining between them. The CDR3 DNA sequence: TGTGCCAGCTCACTTTACTCTGAAGCGACAGGTTCGAACACCGGGGAGCTGTTTTTT. Translation gives CASSLYSEATGSNTGELFF.

This clone was found a few times. The J gene is TRBJ2-7, the V gene TRBV4-1; 9 nucleotides match TRBD2. Per the germline V gene, CDR1 is MGHRA and CDR2 is YSYEKL. This CDR3 comprises 15 residues. J gave up 3 bases and V 2 bases, and 5 bases lay outside the gene matches. The CDR3 bases are TGCGCCAGCAGCCAAAGGGCTAGCGGGATCTACGAGCAGTACTTC. This gives the protein CASSQRASGIYEQYF.

This clone has only a few counts. V and J are TRBV30 and TRBJ1-2; 8 nucleotides line up with TRBD1. The trim removed 6 bases at V and 6 bases at J, leaving 15 bases unmatched. Germline V gives CDR1 GTSNPN, CDR2 SVGIG (reference sequence). The CDR3 is 15 residues long. CDR3 sequence: CACEIREQGDNGYTF. CDR3 nucleotide sequence: TGTGCCTGCGAGATAAGGGAACAGGGGGATAATGGCTACACCTTC.

The V call is TRBV6-8, the J call TRBJ2-4; 7 bases are a match to TRBD2. The junction had 5 bases not matched to a gene; V was cut back by 6 bases and J by 3 bases. In germline, CDR1 is MNHGY, CDR2 SAAAGT. The CDR3 sequence is 14 residues long. The CDR3, as DNA: TGTGCCAGCAGGGGGGGGTATAGCAAAAACATTCAGTACTTC. Its translation is CASRGGYSKNIQYF.

This clone qualifies as medium-sized (0.01 to 0.1%). The CDR3 bases are TGTGCCAGCAGCTTTGGGACAGGGTCCTACAATGAGCAGTTCTTC. Its protein is CASSFGTGSYNEQFF. The chain joins TRBV11-3 to TRBJ2-1; 9 nucleotides align to TRBD1. V lost 3 bases and J lost 1; bases outside the gene matches: 1. This CDR3 has 15 amino acids. Germline V gene sequence: CDR1 SGHNT, CDR2 YENEEA.

This clone is labeled medium-sized. V is TRBV6-8 and J is TRBJ2-5; the match to TRBD1 covers 7 bases. Germline V gene lookup returns CDR1 MNHGY and CDR2 SAAAGT. The CDR3 totals 21 residues. V lost 5 bases and J lost 4; bases outside the gene matches: 28. CDR3 coding DNA: TGTGCCAGCAGTAAACTCCGGGACAGTTGGGTCCCGGGTGCTCGGGGAGAGACCCAGTACTTC. Translation gives CASSKLRDSWVPGARGETQYF.

In this sample, this clone turned up many times. This CDR3 reads CASSPSGTEHQPQHF. The CDR3 coding sequence is TGTGCCAGCAGCCCCAGTGGGACAGAGCATCAGCCCCAGCATTTT. V and J are TRBV11-3 and TRBJ1-5; TRBD1 aligns across 7 bases. The CDR3 has 15 residues. Germline CDR1 SGHNT, CDR2 YENEEA. V dropped 5 bases and J dropped 5; count of bases not matched to a gene: 9.

With regard to this clone: One end of the junction is discordant with germline, which a read error may explain. The chain recombines TRBV6-8 with TRBJ2-7, with D possibly matching TRBD1 (6 bases). Germline lookup yields CDR1 MNHGY and CDR2 SAAAGT. This CDR3 comprises 15 residues. Here the CDR3 reads CAISVGHPDLEEQYF. The CDR3 DNA reads as TGTGCCATCAGTGTGGGACACCCCGACTTGGAGGAGCAGTACTTC.